This T cell receptor (beta chain) was recorded in a study of OX40 agonist ivuxolimab in advanced cancers. As for the study in general: Age averaged around 54 years (range about 20 to 80), and more than 80% were male.

V was trimmed by 4 bases and J by 7 bases, leaving 14 bases between them. The CDR3 length is 13 residues. Germline V gene sequence: CDR1 SGHDT, CDR2 YYEEEE. TCRdb's copy holds only in-frame clones and misses some; the assay was immunoSEQ multiplex PCR. The table shows 48,000 or so clones, with around 87% occurring only once. The chain joins TRBV5-6 to TRBJ1-2; D not resolved. Sequencing was performed on CD4+ or CD8+ T cells sorted from blood, taken in a trial of the OX40 agonist ivuxolimab. The receptor was derived from an adult with an advanced solid tumor such as melanoma, head and neck, liver or kidney cancer. The CDR3 reads CASSRDTTPGYTF. CDR3 bases: TGTGCCAGCAGCCGTGACACCACGCCTGGCTACACCTTC.